The sequence of this TCR beta chain was determined in a study of T cell repertoires in cytomegalovirus infection. On the study more broadly: A matching HLA type, together with CMV infection, was signaled by public TCR beta signatures. Whole-study findings and limits: People with CMV and the relevant HLA were identified by cumulative public TCR beta family frequency.

As regards this clonotype: Its specificity is unknown.

The V end was cut by 0 bases, the J end by 11 bases, with 13 bases between. The germline gives CDR1 LGHNA, CDR2 YSLEER. This CDR3 is built from 13 residues. TCRdb analysed the reads with MiXCR anew, one entry per CDR3 protein. The top ten clones hold 13% of a sample with around 530,000 distinct CDR3 sequences, about 30% of them seen once. The sample taken for sequencing was PBMCs. The genes are TRBV4-3 and TRBJ1-1; D perhaps matches TRBD1 (5 bases). The origin of this receptor is a human donor in good health (CMV status not recorded). Some clones in this sample may be carry-over from other donors' samples. The CDR3 bases are TGCGCCAGCAGCCAAGATGGGCAGGGTGAGGCTTTCTTT. Protein sequence: CASSQDGQGEAFF.